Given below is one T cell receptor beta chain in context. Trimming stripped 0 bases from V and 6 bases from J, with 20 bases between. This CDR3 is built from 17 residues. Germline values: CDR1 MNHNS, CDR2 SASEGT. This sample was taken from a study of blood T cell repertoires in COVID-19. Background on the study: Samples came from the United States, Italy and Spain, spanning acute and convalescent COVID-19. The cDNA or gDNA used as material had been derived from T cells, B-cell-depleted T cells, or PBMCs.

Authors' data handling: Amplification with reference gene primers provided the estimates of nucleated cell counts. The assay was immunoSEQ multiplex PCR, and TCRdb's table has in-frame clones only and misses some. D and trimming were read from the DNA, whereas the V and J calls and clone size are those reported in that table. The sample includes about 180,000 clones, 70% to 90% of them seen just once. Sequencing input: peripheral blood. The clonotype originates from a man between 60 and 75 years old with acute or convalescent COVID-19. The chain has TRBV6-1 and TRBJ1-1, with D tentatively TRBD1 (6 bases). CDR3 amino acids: CASSEANTGGARPEAFF. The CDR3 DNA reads TGTGCCAGCAGTGAAGCCAACACGGGGGGGGCTCGGCCTGAAGCTTTCTTT.